This TCR beta chain appears in the sequencing data of a study of shared T cell receptors in the human thymus. Profiled with immunoSEQ multiplex PCR; TCRdb holds only in-frame clones, not every one. The table records 650,000 to 950,000 clones, 70% to 90% of them present only once. The CDR3 runs 13 residues. The germline V gene has CDR1 SQVTM and CDR2 ANQGSEA. V shed 6 bases, J shed 3 bases, and the junction held 7 bases outside the gene matches. The data were also submitted as part of a second study, on human thymus T cells. Per that study: Those donating were healthy Finnish infants in corrective surgery for congenital heart defects. Thymus tissue for the work was resected from patients undergoing corrective heart surgery. Thymic and blood repertoires appeared to show biased V and J gene usage. Related reports documented highly overlapping thymic repertoires among unrelated individuals.

The sample was thymocytes. This TCR was sampled from a girl less than two years old with a congenital heart defect. The rearrangement uses TRBV29-1 and TRBJ1-2; 7 positions match TRBD1. The CDR3 sequence: CSVEGDRDYGYTF. CDR3 sequence (DNA): TGCAGCGTCGAGGGGGACAGAGACTATGGCTACACCTTC.